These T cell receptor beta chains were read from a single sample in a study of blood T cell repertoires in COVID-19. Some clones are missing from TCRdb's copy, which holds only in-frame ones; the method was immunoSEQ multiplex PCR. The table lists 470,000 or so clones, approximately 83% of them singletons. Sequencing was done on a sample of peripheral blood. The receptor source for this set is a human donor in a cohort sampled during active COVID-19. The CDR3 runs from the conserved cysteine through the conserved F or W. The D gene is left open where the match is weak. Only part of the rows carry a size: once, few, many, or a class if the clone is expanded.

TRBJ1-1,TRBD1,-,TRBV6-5,TGTGCCAGCAGGAGAGGACAGGGTACCGCTGAAGCTTTCTTT,CASRRGQGTAEAFF
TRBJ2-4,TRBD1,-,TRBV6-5,TGTGCCAGCGGACAGGGTTGGGGAAACATTCAGTACTTC,CASGQGWGNIQYF
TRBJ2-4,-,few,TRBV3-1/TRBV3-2,TGTGCCAGCAGCCAAGGGATCGGGGGCATTCAGTACTTC,CASSQGIGGIQYF
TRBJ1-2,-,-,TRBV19,TGTGCCAGTAGTAGCGGGAGTTCTAACTATGGCTACACCTTC,CASSSGSSNYGYTF
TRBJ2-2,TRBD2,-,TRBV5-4,TGTGCCAGCAGCCCACAAGCGGGAGAAGGAACCGGGGAGCTGTTTTTT,CASSPQAGEGTGELFF
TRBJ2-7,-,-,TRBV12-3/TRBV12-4,TGTGCCAGCAGTTTAAAGGGTGGGAGGCAGTACTTC,CASSLKGGRQYF
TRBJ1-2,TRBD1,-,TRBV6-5,TGTGCCAGCAGTTACTCGGGACAGGGTTTTGGTGGCTACACCTTC,CASSYSGQGFGGYTF
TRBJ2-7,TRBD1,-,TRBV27,TGTGCCAGCAGGACACCGGGACAGGTACCCTACGAGCAGTACTTC,CASRTPGQVPYEQYF
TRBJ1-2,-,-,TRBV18,TGTGCCAGCTCACCACTACAGGACAGAGGTTATGGCTACACCTTC,CASSPLQDRGYGYTF
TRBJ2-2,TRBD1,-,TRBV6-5,TGTGCCAGCAGGGGACAGGGGAACACCGGGGAGCTGTTTTTT,CASRGQGNTGELFF
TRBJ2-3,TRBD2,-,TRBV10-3,TGTGCCATCGGAGCGGGAGGGGGCGCAGATACGCAGTATTTT,CAIGAGGGADTQYF
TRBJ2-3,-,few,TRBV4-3,TGCGCCAGCAGCCAAGCTGCGGGACGGAGGTTAGCCACAGATACGCAGTATTTT,CASSQAAGRRLATDTQYF
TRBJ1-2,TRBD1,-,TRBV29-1,TGCAGCGTCGCCGGACAGGGCGGTGGCTACACCTTC,CSVAGQGGGYTF
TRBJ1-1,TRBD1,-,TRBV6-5,TGTGCCAGCAGTTACTTACAGGGGGCGCAGGCTTTCTTT,CASSYLQGAQAFF
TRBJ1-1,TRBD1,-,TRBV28,TGTGCCAGCAGCATAACAGGGGGTTCTGCTGAAGCTTTCTTT,CASSITGGSAEAFF
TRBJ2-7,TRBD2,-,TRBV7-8,TGTGCCAGCAGCTTAGCTTCCGGGACTAGCGGGAGCTCCTACGAGCAGTACTTC,CASSLASGTSGSSYEQYF
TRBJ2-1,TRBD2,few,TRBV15,TGTGCCACCAGCAGCGCTCGGACTAGCCTACACTCCTACAATGAGCAGTTCTTC,CATSSARTSLHSYNEQFF
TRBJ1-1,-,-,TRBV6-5,TGTGCCAGCAAGGAGAAGACTGAAGCTTTCTTT,CASKEKTEAFF
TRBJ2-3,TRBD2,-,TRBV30,TGTGCCTGGAGTACTAGCGGGAGGTCAGATACGCAGTATTTT,CAWSTSGRSDTQYF
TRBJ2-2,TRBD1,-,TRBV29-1,TGCAGCGTCGACAGGGGGCAGAACACCGGGGAGCTGTTTTTT,CSVDRGQNTGELFF
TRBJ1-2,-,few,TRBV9,TGTGCCAGCAGCCTAACTGAAAATAACTATGGCTACACCTTC,CASSLTENNYGYTF
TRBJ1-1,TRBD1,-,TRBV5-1,TGCGCCAGCAGCCTGGACAGGGCGAGCACTGAAGCTTTCTTT,CASSLDRASTEAFF
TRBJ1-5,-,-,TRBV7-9,TGTGCCAGCAGCTTAGGTCCCTCGAGCAATCAGCCCCAGCATTTT,CASSLGPSSNQPQHF
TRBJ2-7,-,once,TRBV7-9,TGTGCCAGCAGCTTTTCCTCGCCCTGGCAGGGCCCAGAATACGAGCAGTACTTC,CASSFSSPWQGPEYEQYF
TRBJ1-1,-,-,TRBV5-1,TGCGCCAGCAGCCAGGGGAACACTGAAGCTTTCTTT,CASSQGNTEAFF
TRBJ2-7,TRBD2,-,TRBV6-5,TGTGCCAGCTCCTCGGGGGGTGGCGACGAGCAGTACTTC,CASSSGGGDEQYF
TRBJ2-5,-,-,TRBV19,TGTGCCAGTAGTATTCCGGGACGCGGGGGCGAGACCCAGTACTTC,CASSIPGRGGETQYF
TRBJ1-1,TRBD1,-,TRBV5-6,TGTGCCAGCAGCACAAATCCGGGACAGGGCCCCCCTGAAGCTTTCTTT,CASSTNPGQGPPEAFF
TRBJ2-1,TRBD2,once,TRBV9,TGTGCCAGCAGCGTAGGCGGGAGAAGCCCATTTGAGCAGTTCTTC,CASSVGGRSPFEQFF
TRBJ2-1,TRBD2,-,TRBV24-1,TGTGCCACCAGTGATTTGGAGCGGGACTACAATGAGCAGTTCTTC,CATSDLERDYNEQFF
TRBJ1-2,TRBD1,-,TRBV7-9,TGTGCCAGCAGCTTAGAAGGGGGCAAAATCTATGGCTACACCTTC,CASSLEGGKIYGYTF
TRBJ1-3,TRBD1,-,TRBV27,TGTGCCAGCAGACGGACAGGGGCTGGAAACACCATATATTTT,CASRRTGAGNTIYF
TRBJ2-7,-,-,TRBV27,TGTGCCAGCACCCTTAGGGGCGGTTATCAGGGCGAGCAGTACTTC,CASTLRGGYQGEQYF
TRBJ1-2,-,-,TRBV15,TGTGCCACCAGCATTAGCCCCCGGCAAGGCTACACCTTC,CATSISPRQGYTF
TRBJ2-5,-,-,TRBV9,TGTGCCAGCAGCGTAGAGGAGGGGGCTTGGGAGACCCAGTACTTC,CASSVEEGAWETQYF
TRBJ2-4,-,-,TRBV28,TGTGCCAGCAGTACGTCCAGGGTTCTGGGCATTCAGTACTTC,CASSTSRVLGIQYF
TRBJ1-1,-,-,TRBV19,TGTGCCAGTAGCAGCGACAGGAGCACTGAAGCTTTCTTT,CASSSDRSTEAFF
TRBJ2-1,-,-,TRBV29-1,TGCAGCCCATATTCATCCCGGAGCTCCTACAATGAGCAGTTCTTC,CSPYSSRSSYNEQFF
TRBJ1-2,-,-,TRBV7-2,TGTGCCAGCAGCGCGGACAGTCTGATTTTCTATGGCTACACCTTC,CASSADSLIFYGYTF
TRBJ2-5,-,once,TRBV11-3,TGTGCCAGCAGCCTGGGCGGGGGCTACCAAGAGACCCAGTACTTC,CASSLGGGYQETQYF
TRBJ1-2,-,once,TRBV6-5,TGTGCCAGCAGTTACTCGCAGGGTCACTATGGCTACACCTTC,CASSYSQGHYGYTF
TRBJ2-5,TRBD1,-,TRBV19,TGTGCCAGTCGGGACAGGACCATCCAAGAGACCCAGTACTTC,CASRDRTIQETQYF
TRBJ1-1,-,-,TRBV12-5,TGTGCTAGTGGTTTGGAGGGGAGGAGCACTGAAGCTTTCTTT,CASGLEGRSTEAFF
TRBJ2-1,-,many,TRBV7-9,TGTGCCAGCAGCGTCTGGGACTCCGCCTACAATGAGCAGTTCTTC,CASSVWDSAYNEQFF
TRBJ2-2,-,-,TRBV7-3,TGTGCCAGCAGCTTAACGGAGGGAGTAGGAATCGGGGAGCTGTTTTTT,CASSLTEGVGIGELFF